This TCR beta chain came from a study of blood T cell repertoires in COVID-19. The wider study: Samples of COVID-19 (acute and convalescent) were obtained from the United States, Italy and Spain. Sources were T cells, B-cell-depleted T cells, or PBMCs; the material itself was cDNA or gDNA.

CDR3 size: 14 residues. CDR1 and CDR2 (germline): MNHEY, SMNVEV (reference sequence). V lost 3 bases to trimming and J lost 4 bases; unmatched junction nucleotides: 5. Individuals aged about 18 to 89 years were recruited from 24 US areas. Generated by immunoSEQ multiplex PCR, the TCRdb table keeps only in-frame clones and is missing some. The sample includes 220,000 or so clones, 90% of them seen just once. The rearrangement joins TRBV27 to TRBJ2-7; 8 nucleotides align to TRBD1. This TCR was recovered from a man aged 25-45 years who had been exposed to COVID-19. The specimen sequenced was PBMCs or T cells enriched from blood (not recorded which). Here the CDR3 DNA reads TGTGCCAGCAGTTTTTCCCAGGGGGCTTACGAGCAGTACTTC. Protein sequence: CASSFSQGAYEQYF.